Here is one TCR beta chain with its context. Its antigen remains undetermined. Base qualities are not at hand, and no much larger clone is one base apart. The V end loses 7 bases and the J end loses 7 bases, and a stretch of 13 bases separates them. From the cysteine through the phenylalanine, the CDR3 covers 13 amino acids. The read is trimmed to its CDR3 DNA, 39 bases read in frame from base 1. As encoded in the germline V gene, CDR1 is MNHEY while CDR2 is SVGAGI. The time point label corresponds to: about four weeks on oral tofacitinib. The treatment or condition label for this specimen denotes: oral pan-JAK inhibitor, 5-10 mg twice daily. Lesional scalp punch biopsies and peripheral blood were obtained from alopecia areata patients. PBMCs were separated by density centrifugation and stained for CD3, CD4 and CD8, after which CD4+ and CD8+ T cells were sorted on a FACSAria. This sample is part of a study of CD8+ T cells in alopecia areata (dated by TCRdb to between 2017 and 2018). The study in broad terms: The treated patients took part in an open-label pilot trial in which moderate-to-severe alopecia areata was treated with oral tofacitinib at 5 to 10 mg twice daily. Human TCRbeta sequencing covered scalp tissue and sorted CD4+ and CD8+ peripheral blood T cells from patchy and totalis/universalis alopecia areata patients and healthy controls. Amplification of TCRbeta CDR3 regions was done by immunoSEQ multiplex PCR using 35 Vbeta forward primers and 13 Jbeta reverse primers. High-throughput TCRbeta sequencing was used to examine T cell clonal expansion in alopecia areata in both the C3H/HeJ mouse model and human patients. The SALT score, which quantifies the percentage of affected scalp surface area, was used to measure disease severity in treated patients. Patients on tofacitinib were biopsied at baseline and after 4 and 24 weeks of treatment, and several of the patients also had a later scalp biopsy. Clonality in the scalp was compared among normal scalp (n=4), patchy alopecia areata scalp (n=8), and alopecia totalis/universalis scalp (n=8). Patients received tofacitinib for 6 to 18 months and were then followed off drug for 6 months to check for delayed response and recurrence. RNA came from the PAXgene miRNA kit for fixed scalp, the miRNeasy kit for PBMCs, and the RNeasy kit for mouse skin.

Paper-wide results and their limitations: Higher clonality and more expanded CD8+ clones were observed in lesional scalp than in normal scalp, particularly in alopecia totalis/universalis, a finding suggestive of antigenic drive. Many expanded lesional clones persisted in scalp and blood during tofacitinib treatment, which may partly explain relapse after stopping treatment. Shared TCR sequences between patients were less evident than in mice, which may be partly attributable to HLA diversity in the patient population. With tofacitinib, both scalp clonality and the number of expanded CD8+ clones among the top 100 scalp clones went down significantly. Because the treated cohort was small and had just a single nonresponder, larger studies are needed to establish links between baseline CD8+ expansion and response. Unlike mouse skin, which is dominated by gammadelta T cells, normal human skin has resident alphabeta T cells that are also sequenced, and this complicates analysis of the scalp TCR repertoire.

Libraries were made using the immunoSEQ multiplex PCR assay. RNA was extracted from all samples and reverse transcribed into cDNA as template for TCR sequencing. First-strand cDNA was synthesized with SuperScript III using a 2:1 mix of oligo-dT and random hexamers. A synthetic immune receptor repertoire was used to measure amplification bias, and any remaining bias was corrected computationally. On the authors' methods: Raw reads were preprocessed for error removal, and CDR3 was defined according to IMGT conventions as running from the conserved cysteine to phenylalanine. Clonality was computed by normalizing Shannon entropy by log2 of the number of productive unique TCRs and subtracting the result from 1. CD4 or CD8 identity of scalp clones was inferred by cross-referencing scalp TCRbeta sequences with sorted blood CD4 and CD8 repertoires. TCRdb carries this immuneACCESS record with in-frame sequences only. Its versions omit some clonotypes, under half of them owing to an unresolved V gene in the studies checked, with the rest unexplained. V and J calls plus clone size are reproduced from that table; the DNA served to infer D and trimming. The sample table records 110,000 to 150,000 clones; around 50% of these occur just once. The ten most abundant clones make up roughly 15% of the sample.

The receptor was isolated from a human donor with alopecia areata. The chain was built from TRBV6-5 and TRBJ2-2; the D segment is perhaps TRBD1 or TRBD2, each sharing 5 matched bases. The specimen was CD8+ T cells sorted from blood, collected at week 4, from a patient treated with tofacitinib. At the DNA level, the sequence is TGTGCCAGCACGTTCAGGGAGAGCGGGGAGCTGTTTTTT. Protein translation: CASTFRESGELFF.